This T cell receptor (beta chain) was sequenced in a study of blood T cell repertoires in COVID-19. Background on the study: The United States, Italy and Spain supplied acute and convalescent COVID-19 samples.

The V and J ends lost 5 bases and 0 bases respectively, with 8 bases between them. Germline-derived CDR1 and CDR2 are SEHNR and FQNEAQ (reference sequence). CDR3 size: 14 residues. Profiled with immunoSEQ multiplex PCR; TCRdb holds only in-frame clones, not every one. Altogether more than 90,000 clones are present, roughly nine tenths being singletons, with the ten largest covering 6.5% to 8.5%. Sequenced sample: peripheral blood. V usage is TRBV7-9 and J usage is TRBJ2-1, with D possibly TRBD2 on 6 matching bases. The sequence was obtained from a human donor in a cohort sampled during active COVID-19. CDR3: CASSGRDSYNEQFF. The CDR3, as DNA: TGTGCCAGCAGCGGGCGGGACTCCTACAATGAGCAGTTCTTC.